This TCR beta chain was retrieved from a study of T-cell memory formation after mild COVID-19. Study-level information: Largely, TCR clusters stayed within a single donor. Study conclusions and caveats: The study found balanced CD4/CD8 in clones contracting day 15 to 85 and a CD4+ lean in later expanders.

Trimming at V came to 4 bases and at J to 4 bases, leaving 4 bases not matched to a gene. This CDR3 contains 14 residues. Germline-derived CDR1 and CDR2 are LGHNA and YSLEER. This clonotype was observed a handful of times. Its antigen is not identified. In TCRdb, the 5' RACE reads were re-called with MiXCR into one record per CDR3 protein. The table includes about 130,000 distinct CDR3 sequences, approximately 17% detected once. This receptor was identified in a man aged 18 to 30 who had mild COVID-19 (a few samples of this study predate the infection). Cell type and time point are not known. Source material: PBMCs or a T cell subset sorted from them (not recorded which). The chain joins TRBV4-3 to TRBJ2-3; 8 nucleotides agree with TRBD2. The CDR3 here is CASSRGGPSDTQYF. As DNA, the CDR3 is TGCGCCAGCAGCCGCGGGGGGCCCTCAGATACGCAGTATTTT.